These T cell receptor beta chains were read from a single sample in a study of HIV-infected children after antiretroviral therapy interruption. TCRdb called the 3' RACE reads again in MiXCR, with one record for every CDR3 protein. This sample carries around 50,000 distinct CDR3 sequences, approximately 4.3% of them seen once, and the ten largest clones take 0.55% to 0.85%. The sequencing here drew on CD45RA+ CD4+ T cells from PBMCs, pooled from several time points, taken from a donor given antiretroviral therapy, either interrupted or continuous. The source is a pool of human donors with HIV. Each CDR3 is given with its conserved first and last residue. Each record gives: CDR3 protein, CDR3 DNA, J gene, clone size, D gene, V gene. A D gene is named only where the DNA matches it firmly. Only part of the rows carry a size: once, few, many, or a class if the clone is expanded.

CDR3: CASSHETGQPQHF
DNA: TGTGCCAGCAGCCACGAGACCGGTCAGCCCCAGCATTTT
J: TRBJ1-5
size: many
D: -
V: TRBV5-8

CDR3: CSVEDLRQETQYF
DNA: TGCAGCGTTGAAGATCTCAGGCAAGAGACCCAGTACTTC
J: TRBJ2-5
size: -
D: -
V: TRBV29-1

CDR3: CASSSEERVSPLHF
DNA: TGTGCCAGCAGTTCGGAGGAACGAGTGTCACCCCTCCACTTT
J: TRBJ1-6
size: many
D: -
V: TRBV27

CDR3: CSVDHRDRRTGANVLTF
DNA: TGCAGCGTGGATCACCGGGACAGGAGAACTGGGGCCAACGTCCTGACTTTC
J: TRBJ2-6
size: few
D: TRBD1
V: TRBV29-1

CDR3: CASSPGLEHYEQYF
DNA: TGTGCCAGCTCGCCGGGACTGGAGCATTACGAGCAGTACTTC
J: TRBJ2-7
size: many
D: -
V: TRBV18

CDR3: CSVDGGNTIYF
DNA: TGCAGCGTTGACGGCGGAAACACCATATATTTT
J: TRBJ1-3
size: many
D: -
V: TRBV29-1

CDR3: CASSQPVNYAEQFF
DNA: TGTGCCAGCAGCCAACCTGTTAACTATGCTGAGCAGTTCTTC
J: TRBJ2-1
size: many
D: -
V: TRBV4-2

CDR3: CASSLGQGVGELFF
DNA: TGTGCCAGCAGCTTAGGACAGGGAGTCGGGGAGCTGTTTTTT
J: TRBJ2-2
size: -
D: TRBD1
V: TRBV11-3

CDR3: CASSENRPGYTF
DNA: TGTGCCAGCAGTGAAAACAGGCCTGGCTACACCTTC
J: TRBJ1-2
size: few
D: -
V: TRBV2

CDR3: CASSPRKAREDEQFF
DNA: TGTGCCAGCAGCCCGAGAAAAGCTCGGGAAGATGAGCAGTTCTTC
J: TRBJ2-1
size: many
D: -
V: TRBV7-3

CDR3: CASSSLAGGPDTQYF
DNA: TGCGCCAGCAGCTCCCTAGCGGGGGGGCCAGATACGCAGTATTTT
J: TRBJ2-3
size: many
D: TRBD2
V: TRBV5-1

CDR3: CASSLGRFDNEQFF
DNA: TGCGCCAGCAGCTTGGGACGGTTCGACAATGAGCAGTTCTTC
J: TRBJ2-1
size: many
D: -
V: TRBV5-1

CDR3: CASSLGQTSYNEQFF
DNA: TGCGCCAGCAGCTTGGGACAGACCTCTTACAATGAGCAGTTCTTC
J: TRBJ2-1
size: -
D: -
V: TRBV5-1

CDR3: CATRFGRDGDGYTF
DNA: TGTGCCACCCGGTTTGGGAGGGATGGCGATGGCTACACCTTC
J: TRBJ1-2
size: many
D: -
V: TRBV10-3

CDR3: CSVDRGNTEAFF
DNA: TGCAGCGTTGATCGGGGGAACACTGAAGCTTTCTTT
J: TRBJ1-1
size: many
D: -
V: TRBV29-1

CDR3: CSARDAGYNEQFF
DNA: TGCAGTGCTAGAGATGCCGGGTACAATGAGCAGTTCTTC
J: TRBJ2-1
size: many
D: -
V: TRBV20-1

CDR3: CASRTGTGTEKLFF
DNA: TGTGCCAGCAGGACCGGGACAGGGACCGAAAAACTGTTTTTT
J: TRBJ1-4
size: many
D: TRBD1
V: TRBV12-3/TRBV12-4

CDR3: CASSQEGLNYGYTF
DNA: TGCGCCAGCAGCCAAGAGGGCCTTAACTATGGCTACACCTTC
J: TRBJ1-2
size: many
D: -
V: TRBV4-1

CDR3: CASSSGRELHAQHF
DNA: TGCGCCAGCAGCTCCGGCAGGGAGTTGCATGCGCAGCATTTT
J: TRBJ1-5
size: few
D: -
V: TRBV5-1

CDR3: CASGQRLAGQDTQYF
DNA: TGTGCTAGTGGACAACGACTAGCGGGGCAGGATACGCAGTATTTT
J: TRBJ2-3
size: many
D: TRBD2
V: TRBV12-5

CDR3: CAWSPRTEAFF
DNA: TGTGCCTGGAGTCCCAGGACTGAAGCTTTCTTT
J: TRBJ1-1
size: -
D: -
V: TRBV30

CDR3: CASSPHGARNTEAFF
DNA: TGCGCCAGCAGCCCCCACGGGGCACGCAACACTGAAGCTTTCTTT
J: TRBJ1-1
size: many
D: -
V: TRBV5-1

CDR3: CASSGLRDDQPQHF
DNA: TGTGCCAGCAGTGGTCTGAGGGACGATCAGCCCCAGCATTTT
J: TRBJ1-5
size: many
D: -
V: TRBV2

CDR3: CASSTGQLNYGYTF
DNA: TGTGCCAGCAGTACGGGACAGTTGAACTATGGCTACACCTTC
J: TRBJ1-2
size: many
D: TRBD1
V: TRBV6-4

CDR3: CASRNTLYTGELFF
DNA: TGTGCCAGTAGAAACACCCTATACACCGGGGAGCTGTTTTTT
J: TRBJ2-2
size: many
D: -
V: TRBV19

CDR3: CASSTRGSGNTIYF
DNA: TGTGCCAGCAGTACACGGGGCTCTGGAAACACCATATATTTT
J: TRBJ1-3
size: many
D: -
V: TRBV2